Below are 16 T cell receptor beta chains sequenced from a single sample in a study of blood T cell repertoires in COVID-19. Profiled with immunoSEQ multiplex PCR; TCRdb holds only in-frame clones, not every one. Among around 150,000 clones listed, almost 85% were seen once. Material for sequencing was PBMCs or T cells enriched from blood (not recorded which). The source of these receptors is a woman aged 50 to 65 with acute COVID-19.

The CDR3 nucleotides are TGTGCCAGCAGCTTAGGGACTAGCGGCGCCACCTACGAGCAGTACTTC. This translates into CASSLGTSGATYEQYF. V is TRBV6-2 or TRBV6-3 and J is TRBJ2-7; 11 bases fit TRBD2. CDR1 is MNHEY and CDR2 is SVGEGT in the germline V gene. With 6 bases clipped from V and 2 bases from J, the junction kept 9 bases outside the gene matches. CDR3 size: 16 residues.

V usage is TRBV19 and J usage is TRBJ1-1; TRBD1 agrees at 7 bases. Germline V gives CDR1 LNHDA, CDR2 SQIVND (reference sequence). Trimming at V came to 5 bases and at J to 0 bases, leaving 3 bases not matched to a gene. This CDR3 contains 14 residues. The CDR3 is CASSLGQMNTEAFF. The CDR3 region has the DNA TGTGCCAGTAGTCTGGGACAGATGAACACTGAAGCTTTCTTT.

V gene TRBV11-1 combines with J gene TRBJ2-2; D not certain. The germline V and J ends were trimmed by 3 bases and 5 bases, with 13 bases remaining between them. CDR3 length: 15 amino acids. Germline V CDR1 and CDR2: SGHAT, FQDESV (reference sequence). CDR3 loop: CASSFQLYETGELFF. CDR3 in DNA: TGTGCCAGCAGCTTTCAACTGTACGAAACCGGGGAGCTGTTTTTT.

This clone has a single count. The chain has TRBV19 and TRBJ1-5; 7 bases agree with TRBD1. CDR3 size: 14 residues. J gave up 9 bases and V 6 bases, and 11 bases lay outside the gene matches. CDR1 is LNHDA, CDR2 SQIVND, per germline (reference sequence). This CDR3 is CASRNDRATGPQHF. CDR3 bases: TGTGCCAGTAGAAATGACAGGGCCACAGGGCCCCAGCATTTT.

This sequence joins TRBV6-5 and TRBJ2-1, with TRBD2 matching 13 bases. J lost 10 bases, V lost 1 base, and 4 bases had no gene match. The CDR3 length is 15 residues. Germline V lookup: CDR1 MNHEY, CDR2 SVGAGI. Here the CDR3 reads CASSYWTSGSLEQFF. For the CDR3, the DNA is TGTGCCAGCAGTTACTGGACTAGCGGGAGCCTAGAGCAGTTCTTC.

The rearrangement joins TRBV24-1 to TRBJ2-5, with TRBD1 matching 9 bases. This CDR3 contains 15 residues. V shed 4 bases, J shed 2 bases, and the junction held 4 bases outside the gene matches. Germline V gene sequence: CDR1 KGHDR, CDR2 SFDVKD. The CDR3 bases are TGTGCCACCAGTGACCCGGGACAGGGACAAGAGACCCAGTACTTC. This translates into CATSDPGQGQETQYF.

The chain uses TRBV20-1 and TRBJ1-4; D is possibly TRBD1 (5 bases). This CDR3 has 11 residues. CDR1 DFQATT and CDR2 SNEGSKA come from the germline V gene (reference sequence). CDR3 DNA: TGCGTGGGAAGGGGTAATGAAAAACTGTTTTTT. It is translated as CVGRGNEKLFF.

The rearrangement uses TRBV2 and TRBJ2-7, with 12 bases fitting TRBD2. Germline V CDR1 and CDR2: SNHLY, FYNNEI. V trimming: 6 bases; J trimming: 7 bases; junction bases outside the gene matches: 16. The CDR3 consists of 17 residues. The CDR3 reads CASSAGGLAGTQGEQYF. Here the CDR3 DNA reads TGTGCCAGCAGCGCCGGTGGACTAGCGGGGACTCAGGGAGAGCAGTACTTC.

The J gene is TRBJ2-7, the V gene TRBV11-2; maybe TRBD2 (6 bases). Germline V gene data show CDR1 as SGHAT and CDR2 as FQNNGV. Trimming removed 4 bases from V and 5 bases from J, with 18 bases in between. CDR3 size: 15 residues. The CDR3 DNA is TGTGCCAGCAGCTCGACAACCGGGGGTAAGCACGAGCAGTACTTC. It encodes CASSSTTGGKHEQYF.

The rearrangement links TRBV7-6 to TRBJ1-5; possible D gene TRBD1, 5 bases. V was cut by 5 bases and J by 6 bases, with 23 bases left in between. The CDR3 sequence is 17 residues long. Germline loops: CDR1 SGHVS, CDR2 FNYEAQ. CDR3 amino acids: CASSPGGFFEEGQPQHF. The CDR3 coding sequence is TGTGCCAGCAGCCCCGGGGGTTTTTTCGAAGAAGGTCAGCCCCAGCATTTT.

This sequence joins TRBV6-1 and TRBJ2-4; 7 positions agree with TRBD1. CDR3 size: 15 residues. Germline-derived CDR1 and CDR2 are MNHNS and SASEGT. The V segment lost 0 bases and the J segment 10 bases; nucleotides outside the gene matches: 9. The CDR3 DNA reads as TGTGCCAGCAGTGAAGCAGGACAGGCGCGGTGGATTCAGTACTTC. As protein: CASSEAGQARWIQYF.

This clone turned up a few times. J is TRBJ1-4 and V is TRBV19, with 7 nucleotides matching TRBD1. Per germline, CDR1 LNHDA and CDR2 SQIVND (reference sequence). J lost 7 bases, V lost 0 bases, and 11 bases had no gene match. CDR3 length: 17 amino acids. The CDR3 DNA is TGTGCCAGTAGTATAGATTCGGTCAACAGGGGACCTGAAAAACTGTTTTTT. Protein: CASSIDSVNRGPEKLFF.

With respect to this clone: A read error may produce the germline difference seen at one junction end. The chain carries TRBV7-7 and TRBJ1-1; the D gene is possibly TRBD1 (6 bases). The CDR3 is 13 residues long. Germline V gene sequence: CDR1 SSHAT, CDR2 FNYEAQ (reference sequence). CDR3 amino acids: CASSFDQGTEAFF. CDR3 bases: TGTGCTAGCAGCTTTGACCAGGGGACTGAAGCTTTCTTT. The full variable domain, with the rest looked up from reference TRBV7-7 and TRBJ1-1, is GAGVSQSPRYKVTKRGQDVTLRCDPISSHATLYWYQQALGQGPEFLTYFNYEAQPDKSGLPSDRFSAERPEGSISTLTIQRTEQRDSAMYRCASSFDQGTEAFFGQGTRLTVV.

The rearrangement joins TRBV7-8 to TRBJ1-4; D is perhaps TRBD1 (5 bases). The CDR3 is made up of 16 amino acids. Germline assignment: CDR1 SGHVS and CDR2 FQNEAQ. The V end was cut by 2 bases, the J end by 7 bases, with 17 bases between. The CDR3 DNA follows: TGTGCCAGCAGCTTATCTGGGGCAGGGTGGGGTGAAAAACTGTTTTTT. It codes for CASSLSGAGWGEKLFF.

This sequence joins TRBV7-3 and TRBJ2-3; no definite D call. The CDR3 has 14 residues. The V end was cut by 5 bases, the J end by 1 base, with 10 bases between. Germline V gives CDR1 SGHTA, CDR2 FQGTGA. The CDR3 protein is CASSPGEGTDTQYF. The CDR3 region has the DNA TGTGCCAGCAGCCCCGGAGAGGGCACAGATACGCAGTATTTT.

This chain joins TRBV5-4 and TRBJ2-3, with 7 positions matching TRBD1. V gave up 1 base and J gave up 4 bases; unmatched junction bases: 9. The CDR3 extends over 16 amino acids. The germline V gene has CDR1 SGHNT and CDR2 YYREEE (reference sequence). As DNA, the CDR3 is TGTGCCAGCAGCTTGTGGTCTGGGACAGACTCAGATACGCAGTATTTT. Its protein is CASSLWSGTDSDTQYF.